This TCR beta chain was recovered during a study of T cells in Graves' hyperthyroidism and ophthalmopathy. Looking at the study overall: Blood was drawn when the patient was first diagnosed and still untreated.

V dropped 2 bases and J dropped 0 bases, with 8 bases sitting between them. There are 14 residues in the CDR3. Germline V gives CDR1 SNHLY, CDR2 FYNNEI. RNA transcripts were the template for amplifying TCR beta CDR3 regions. In the first-round RT-PCR of the TCR CDR3, the HTBI primer set was used. A single record per CDR3 protein comes from TCRdb applying MiXCR to the multiplex PCR reads. The top ten clones hold around 28% of a sample with 350,000 to 450,000 distinct CDR3 sequences, around an eighth of them seen once. It was around 10 ml of fresh peripheral blood that supplied the PBMCs. This clonotype showed up many times.

Specimen: blood. The chain employs TRBV2 and TRBJ2-7, with D unclear. The TCR was taken from a man aged 45 to 65 with Graves' ophthalmopathy. CDR3 region: CASSERIRSYEQYF. The CDR3 DNA reads TGTGCCAGCAGTGAACGGATACGCTCCTACGAGCAGTACTTC.